The rows below give T cell receptor beta chains drawn from one sample of a study of neurological immune-mediated disorders. TCRdb reanalysed the 5' RACE reads using MiXCR and keeps one entry per CDR3 protein. Of some 30,000 distinct CDR3 sequences listed, under 30% were seen once; the top ten hold roughly 27%. The sample taken for sequencing was CD4+ T cells from blood. The receptors originated from a man aged 45-60 years with HTLV-1-associated myelopathy (HAM/TSP). The CDR3 runs from the conserved cysteine through the conserved F or W. Fields, in order: clone size, V gene, J gene, D gene, CDR3 protein, CDR3 DNA. D genes are given only for firm matches. A row's size may be missing; if present it is once, few, many or a size class.

>few|TRBV5-1|TRBJ1-1|NA
CASSLRVINKGNTEAFF
TGCGCCAGCAGCTTGAGGGTCATAAACAAGGGGAACACTGAAGCTTTCTTT
>many|TRBV20-1|TRBJ1-1|NA
CSARDIIRGAMNTEAFF
TGCAGTGCTAGGGACATCATCAGGGGAGCAATGAACACTGAAGCTTTCTTT
>NA|TRBV29-1|TRBJ2-2|TRBD2
CSAGLAGVAGELFF
TGCAGCGCGGGACTAGCGGGAGTAGCCGGGGAGCTGTTTTTT
>NA|TRBV20-1|TRBJ1-1|TRBD1
CSARDPLQGAERAEAFF
TGCAGTGCTAGAGACCCTCTACAGGGGGCTGAGAGGGCTGAAGCTTTCTTT
>NA|TRBV12-3/TRBV12-4|TRBJ1-3|NA
CASSQASSVNIIYF
TGTGCCAGCAGTCAGGCATCCTCTGTAAACATCATATATTTT
>many|TRBV20-1|TRBJ2-1|NA
CSAPLAFGLGYNEQFF
TGCAGTGCTCCCCTGGCGTTCGGATTAGGGTACAATGAGCAGTTCTTC
>many|TRBV29-1|TRBJ1-5|TRBD1
CSPRTGDNQPQHF
TGCAGCCCACGGACAGGGGACAATCAGCCCCAGCATTTT
>many|TRBV10-3|TRBJ1-2|TRBD1
CAISPRQGEGGYTF
TGTGCCATCAGCCCTAGACAGGGAGAAGGTGGCTACACCTTC
>many|TRBV7-2|TRBJ2-5|TRBD1
CASSYGTVKETQYF
TGTGCCAGCAGCTACGGGACAGTAAAAGAGACCCAGTACTTC
>many|TRBV29-1|TRBJ2-1|NA
CSVSKDNRRNNEQFF
TGCAGCGTTTCAAAGGACAATCGCCGAAACAATGAGCAGTTCTTC
>many|TRBV7-9|TRBJ1-5|TRBD1
CASSKAGTGRNSNQPQHF
TGTGCCAGCAGCAAGGCCGGGACAGGCAGAAATAGCAATCAGCCCCAGCATTTT
>many|TRBV5-6|TRBJ2-1|NA
CASSSIRRGREQFF
TGTGCCAGCAGCTCCATCCGGCGAGGTCGAGAGCAGTTCTTC
>NA|TRBV18|TRBJ2-7|TRBD1
CASSQDRVGEQYF
TGTGCCAGCTCACAAGACAGGGTTGGAGAGCAGTACTTC
>many|TRBV5-1|TRBJ2-5|NA
CASSLSQQKETQYF
TGCGCCAGCAGCTTAAGCCAGCAGAAAGAGACCCAGTACTTC
>many|TRBV9|TRBJ1-3|NA
CASSSKGGLSGNTIYF
TGTGCCAGCAGCTCAAAAGGGGGTCTCTCTGGAAACACCATATATTTT
>NA|TRBV19|TRBJ1-4|NA
CASSTPTSVATNEKLFF
TGTGCCAGTAGTACGCCGACTTCAGTTGCAACTAATGAAAAACTGTTTTTT
>many|TRBV9|TRBJ2-3|TRBD2
CASSDGGLAGVVQYF
TGTGCCAGCAGCGATGGGGGACTAGCGGGAGTCGTCCAGTATTTT
>NA|TRBV12-3/TRBV12-4|TRBJ1-5|NA
CASSLVQVAQPQHF
TGTGCCAGCAGCCTGGTACAAGTTGCTCAGCCCCAGCATTTT
>many|TRBV12-3/TRBV12-4|TRBJ2-3|TRBD1
CASSSQPGQGVDTQYF
TGTGCCAGCAGTTCACAGCCGGGACAGGGAGTGGATACGCAGTATTTT
>many|TRBV20-1|TRBJ2-1|TRBD2
CSARSRSGTSGGSYNEQFF
TGCAGTGCTAGATCTCGATCGGGGACTAGCGGGGGCTCCTACAATGAGCAGTTCTTC
>many|TRBV5-1|TRBJ2-5|NA
CASSLGRGQQETQYF
TGCGCCAGCAGCTTGGGCAGGGGCCAACAAGAGACCCAGTACTTC
>NA|TRBV5-1|TRBJ2-1|TRBD2
CASRWSSGVSSYNEQFF
TGCGCCAGCAGATGGTCTAGCGGGGTGAGCTCCTACAATGAGCAGTTCTTC
>many|TRBV7-3|TRBJ2-5|NA
CASSLRHSNEETQYF
TGTGCCAGCAGCTTAAGACACTCTAATGAAGAGACCCAGTACTTC
>many|TRBV5-1|TRBJ2-1|TRBD1
CASSLGSGGPYNEQFF
TGCGCCAGCAGCTTGGGATCAGGGGGCCCCTACAATGAGCAGTTCTTC
>NA|TRBV5-1|TRBJ2-5|NA
CASSLTAWGETQYF
TGCGCCAGCAGCTTGACCGCGTGGGGAGAGACCCAGTACTTC
>NA|TRBV12-3/TRBV12-4|TRBJ1-1|NA
CASSFKGIAEAFF
TGTGCCAGCAGTTTTAAGGGGATCGCTGAAGCTTTCTTT
>many|TRBV4-2|TRBJ2-3|TRBD2
CASSPTSGGVTDTQYF
TGTGCCAGCAGCCCGACTAGCGGGGGCGTCACAGATACGCAGTATTTT
>many|TRBV28|TRBJ2-1|TRBD2
CASLSGGPAVRNEQFF
TGTGCCAGCTTGAGCGGGGGCCCGGCGGTGAGGAATGAGCAGTTCTTC
>many|TRBV20-1|TRBJ2-1|TRBD1
CSARDEGPGQGNEQFF
TGCAGTGCTAGAGATGAAGGGCCGGGACAGGGTAACGAGCAGTTCTTC
>many|TRBV27|TRBJ1-5|NA
CASSTIGRQPQHF
TGTGCCAGCAGTACGATAGGGAGGCAGCCCCAGCATTTT
>NA|TRBV7-2|TRBJ2-5|NA
CASSRAGETQNF
TGTGCCAGCAGCCGGGCCGGGGAGACCCAGAACTTC
>NA|TRBV2|TRBJ1-5|NA
CSSQERVGNQPQHF
TGTTCCAGCCAGGAAAGGGTGGGCAATCAGCCCCAGCATTTT
>many|TRBV12-3/TRBV12-4|TRBJ1-4|NA
CASSLDRRGEKLFF
TGTGCCAGCAGCCTGGACAGACGGGGCGAAAAACTGTTTTTT
>many|TRBV9|TRBJ2-1|TRBD2
CASSVGAGGSNEQFF
TGTGCCAGCAGCGTAGGGGCGGGAGGGTCCAATGAGCAGTTCTTC
>many|TRBV7-3|TRBJ1-1|NA
CASSPLAQNTEAFF
TGTGCCAGCAGTCCCCTAGCCCAGAACACTGAAGCTTTCTTT
>few|TRBV6-2/TRBV6-3|TRBJ2-7|NA
CASSYVGGEQYF
TGTGCCAGCAGTTACGTAGGGGGCGAGCAGTACTTC